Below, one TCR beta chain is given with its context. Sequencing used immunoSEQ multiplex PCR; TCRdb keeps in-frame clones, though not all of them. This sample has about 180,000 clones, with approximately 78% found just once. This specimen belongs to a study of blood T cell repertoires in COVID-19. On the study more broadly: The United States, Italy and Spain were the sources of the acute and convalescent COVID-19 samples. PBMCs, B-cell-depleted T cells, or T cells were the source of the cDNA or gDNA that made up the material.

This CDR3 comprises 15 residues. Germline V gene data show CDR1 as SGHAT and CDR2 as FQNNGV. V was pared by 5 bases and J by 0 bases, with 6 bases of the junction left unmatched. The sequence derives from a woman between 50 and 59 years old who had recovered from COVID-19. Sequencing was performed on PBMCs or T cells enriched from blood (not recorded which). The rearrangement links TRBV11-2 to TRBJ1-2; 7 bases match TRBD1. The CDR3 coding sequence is TGTGCCAGCAGCCAAGGGACAGCAGCTAACTATGGCTACACCTTC. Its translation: CASSQGTAANYGYTF.